The source of this TCR beta chain is a study of Graves' ophthalmopathy and Graves' hyperthyroidism. The study amplified TCR beta CDR3 regions using RNA transcripts. The authors performed first-round RT-PCR with HTBI primers and then a second-round multiplex PCR. TCRdb processed the multiplex PCR reads anew with MiXCR; each CDR3 protein has one entry. The repertoire has 150,000 or so distinct CDR3 sequences, approximately 40% of them found once; the top ten carry nearly 9%. Moderate-to-severe activity, CAS ≥3, NOSPECS ≥4 and a duration under 3 months were seen in donors with ophthalmopathy. The V end was cut by 5 bases, the J end by 5 bases, with 18 bases between. Germline V lookup: CDR1 MDHEN, CDR2 SYDVKM. The CDR3 is 15 residues long.

Sequencing was carried out using peripheral blood. The receptor was isolated from a man aged 25-45 years with Graves' ophthalmopathy. V is TRBV28 and J is TRBJ2-5; D perhaps matches TRBD2 (6 bases). CDR3 sequence: CASSPPGRIEETQYF. DNA of the CDR3: TGTGCCAGCAGTCCCCCGGGGAGGATCGAGGAGACCCAGTACTTC. Full variable domain (remainder filled in from reference TRBV28 and TRBJ2-5): DVKVTQSSRYLVKRTGEKVFLECVQDMDHENMFWYRQDPGLGLRLIYFSYDVKMKEKGDIPEGYSVSREKKERFSLILESASTNQTSMYLCASSPPGRIEETQYFGPGTRLLVL.